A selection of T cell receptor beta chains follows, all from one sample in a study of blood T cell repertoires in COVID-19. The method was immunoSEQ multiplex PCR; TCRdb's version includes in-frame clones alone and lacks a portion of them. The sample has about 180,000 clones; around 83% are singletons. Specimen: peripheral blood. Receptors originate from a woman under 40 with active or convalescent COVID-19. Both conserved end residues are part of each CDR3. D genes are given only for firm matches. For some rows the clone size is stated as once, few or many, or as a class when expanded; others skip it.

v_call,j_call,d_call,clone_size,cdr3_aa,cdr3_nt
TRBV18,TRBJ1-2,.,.,CASSPDKSYGYTF,TGTGCCAGCTCACCCGACAAGTCTTATGGCTACACCTTC
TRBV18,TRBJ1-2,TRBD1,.,CASSPPSLDRGLYGYTF,TGTGCCAGCTCACCCCCGAGTTTGGACAGGGGACTCTATGGCTACACCTTC
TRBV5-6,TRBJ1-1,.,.,CASLQGLMNTEAFF,TGTGCCAGCTTGCAGGGGCTGATGAACACTGAAGCTTTCTTT
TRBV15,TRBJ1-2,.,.,CATSREKGRGTDTF,TGTGCCACCAGCAGAGAGAAAGGACGGGGGACGGACACCTTC
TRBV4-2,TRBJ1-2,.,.,CASSLPGVRSRGGGYTF,TGTGCCAGCAGCCTACCTGGGGTACGAAGCAGGGGTGGTGGCTACACCTTC
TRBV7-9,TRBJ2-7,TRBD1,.,CASIDWSGQGFSEQYF,TGTGCCAGCATTGATTGGTCCGGACAGGGGTTTAGCGAGCAGTACTTC
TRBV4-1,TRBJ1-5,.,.,CASSQSPRGGNQPQHF,TGCGCCAGCAGCCAAAGTCCACGGGGTGGCAATCAGCCCCAGCATTTT
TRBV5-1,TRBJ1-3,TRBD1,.,CASSLGGGSGNTIYF,TGCGCCAGCAGCTTAGGGGGCGGCTCTGGAAACACCATATATTTT
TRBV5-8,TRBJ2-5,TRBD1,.,CASSWGTTGGSETQYF,TGTGCCAGCAGCTGGGGCACGACAGGGGGCTCGGAGACCCAGTACTTC
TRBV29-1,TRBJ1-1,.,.,CSVQRAEAFF,TGCAGCGTTCAGAGGGCTGAAGCTTTCTTT
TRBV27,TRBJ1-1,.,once,CASSEITGRSTEAFF,TGTGCCAGCAGCGAAATTACAGGGCGGAGCACTGAAGCTTTCTTT
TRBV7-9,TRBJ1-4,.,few,CASSLGGGGEKLFF,TGTGCCAGCAGCTTAGGCGGGGGTGGAGAAAAACTGTTTTTT
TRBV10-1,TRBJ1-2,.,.,CASSPHRDYGYTF,TGCGCCAGCAGTCCACACAGAGACTATGGCTACACCTTC
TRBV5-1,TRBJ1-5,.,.,CASSLTGWEPQHF,TGCGCCAGCAGTCTTACAGGGTGGGAGCCCCAGCATTTT
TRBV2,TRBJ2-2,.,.,CASTTTLQGPGELFF,TGTGCCAGCACTACGACGCTACAGGGCCCCGGGGAGCTGTTTTTT
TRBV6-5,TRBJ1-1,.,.,CASSYLGQVTFF,TGTGCCAGCAGTTACTTAGGCCAGGTTACCTTCTTT
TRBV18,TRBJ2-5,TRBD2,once,CASSPGLAVETQYF,TGTGCCAGCTCACCTGGACTAGCGGTAGAGACCCAGTACTTC
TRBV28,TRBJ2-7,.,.,CASSSWSSEQYF,TGTGCCAGCAGTTCCTGGAGTTCCGAGCAGTACTTC
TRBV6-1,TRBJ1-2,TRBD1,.,CASSEASIRQGGYGYTF,TGTGCCAGCAGTGAAGCGAGCATACGACAGGGGGGCTATGGCTACACCTTC
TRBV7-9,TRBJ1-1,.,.,CASSLGATEAFF,TGTGCCAGCAGCTTAGGGGCCACTGAAGCTTTCTTT
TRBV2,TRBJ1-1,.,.,CASSRDGGKAFF,TGTGCCAGCAGTCGGGACGGAGGGAAAGCTTTCTTT
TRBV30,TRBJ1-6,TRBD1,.,CAWSPSTGLVDPRTRSPLHF,TGTGCCTGGAGCCCTTCGACAGGGCTAGTCGACCCCAGAACTAGGTCACCCCTCCACTTT
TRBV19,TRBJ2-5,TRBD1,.,CASSIVAGGKTQYF,TGTGCCAGTAGTATAGTTGCAGGGGGAAAGACCCAGTACTTC
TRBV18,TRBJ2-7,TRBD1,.,CASSPTQGAYNEQYF,TGTGCCAGCTCACCAACACAGGGGGCTTATAACGAGCAGTACTTC
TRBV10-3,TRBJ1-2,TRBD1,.,CAISGVFTGTGYGYTF,TGTGCCATCAGTGGGGTTTTTACCGGGACAGGGTATGGCTACACCTTC
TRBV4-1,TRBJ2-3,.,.,CASSQALGAAPGTDTQYF,TGCGCCAGCAGCCAAGCACTGGGGGCCGCGCCCGGAACAGATACGCAGTATTTT
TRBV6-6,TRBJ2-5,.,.,CASKQGGSETQYF,TGTGCCAGCAAGCAGGGGGGATCGGAGACCCAGTACTTC
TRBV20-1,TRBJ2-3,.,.,CSAWEDTQYF,TGCAGTGCGTGGGAGGATACGCAGTATTTT
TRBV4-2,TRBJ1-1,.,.,CASSPHTGINTEAFF,TGTGCCAGCAGCCCCCACACAGGGATAAACACTGAAGCTTTCTTT